The 5 T cell receptor beta chains reported below all come from one sample, sequenced in a study of cytomegalovirus exposure and HLA in healthy donors. PCR was performed using 60 Vbeta and 13 Jbeta primers. Generated by immunoSEQ multiplex PCR, the TCRdb table keeps only in-frame clones and is missing some. The sample has fewer than 200,000 clones; approximately 84% are singletons. Sequenced material: PBMCs. The receptors were sampled from a girl under three years old in good health and CMV-seronegative.

On this clone: The same CDR3 also results from other DNA sequences found in this sample. This sequence joins TRBV10-1 and TRBJ2-1; 8 nucleotides agree with TRBD1. V gave up 7 bases and J gave up 10 bases; unmatched junction bases: 18. The CDR3 runs 16 residues. The V gene's germline CDR1 is WNHNN and CDR2 SYGVQD (reference sequence). CDR3 coding DNA: TGCGCCAGCACTACTTGGACAGGGAATGAGAGGGGGGAGCAGTTCTTC. Protein sequence: CASTTWTGNERGEQFF.

The V and J genes are TRBV19 and TRBJ1-2; 8 nucleotides agree with TRBD1. Germline V CDR1 and CDR2: LNHDA, SQIVND (reference sequence). Unmatched junction bases numbered 10, after V lost 6 bases and J lost 7 bases. The CDR3 is 14 residues long. CDR3 nucleotide sequence: TGTGCCAGTAGAGTGATAAGGACAGGGACTGGCTACACCTTC. It yields the protein CASRVIRTGTGYTF.

This clone was observed a few times. The chain recombines TRBV13 with TRBJ2-1; D is possibly TRBD2 (6 bases). Trimming pared 5 bases from V and 7 bases from J, leaving 24 bases between. The CDR3 totals 17 residues. The germline V gene encodes CDR1 PRHDT and CDR2 FYEKMQ (reference sequence). CDR3 sequence: CASSHIVESKEGNEQFF. CDR3 in DNA: TGTGCCAGCAGCCACATAGTTGAGAGTAAGGAGGGGAATGAGCAGTTCTTC.

Notes on this clone: Germline is not matched at one junction end, which may reflect a read error. J is TRBJ2-5 and V is TRBV5-1; 7 nucleotides align to TRBD2. Germline CDR1 is SGHRS and CDR2 is YFSETQ. CDR3 size: 16 residues. The DNA for the CDR3 is TGCGCCAGCAGCACTGCCGGGCGGGGGACCCAAGGGACCCAGTACTTC. As protein: CASSTAGRGTQGTQYF.

The rearrangement joins TRBV6-5 to TRBJ2-1; 13 positions agree with TRBD2. The germline CDR1 and CDR2 sequences are MNHEY and SVGAGI. The CDR3 is 15 amino acids. Trimming at V came to 4 bases and at J to 8 bases, leaving 5 bases not matched to a gene. The CDR3 is CASSWPGLAGDEQFF. CDR3 bases: TGTGCCAGCAGTTGGCCCGGACTAGCGGGGGATGAGCAGTTCTTC.